The 18 T cell receptor beta chains listed next were all sequenced from one sample in a study of T cells in Graves' hyperthyroidism and ophthalmopathy. Template material for amplifying TCR beta CDR3 regions consisted of RNA transcripts. The primer set for the first-round RT-PCR of the TCR CDR3 was HTBI. TCRdb itself ran the multiplex PCR reads through MiXCR, one entry per CDR3 protein. The sample yields roughly 530,000 distinct CDR3 sequences, roughly 15% seen once. The sequenced sample consisted of blood. The receptor set was obtained from a woman between 18 and 30 years old with Graves' ophthalmopathy.

The chain couples TRBV10-3 to TRBJ1-1, with TRBD1 matching over 9 bases. The CDR3 is made up of 15 amino acids. Losses at the gene ends were 0 bases for V and 4 bases for J; bases not matched to a gene: 3. CDR1 and CDR2 from the germline V gene are ENHRY and SYGVKD. The CDR3 is CAISESTGGGTEAFF. CDR3 coding DNA: TGTGCCATCAGTGAGTCGACAGGGGGAGGCACTGAAGCTTTCTTT.

In this sample, this clonotype turned up many times. The chain carries TRBV2 and TRBJ1-1; possible D gene TRBD1, 5 bases. Germline V gene data show CDR1 as SNHLY and CDR2 as FYNNEI. V was pared by 10 bases and J by 2 bases, with 14 bases between. The CDR3 spans 13 residues. In nucleotides, the CDR3 is TGTGCCACCGAACAGGACTCCAACACTGAAGCTTTCTTT. Translated, it gives CATEQDSNTEAFF.

This clonotype came up many times. CDR3 sequence reads: CASSLSLAGGLETQYF. CDR3 nucleotide sequence: TGTGCCAGCAGCTTAAGCCTAGCGGGAGGGTTAGAGACCCAGTACTTC. V usage is TRBV13 and J usage is TRBJ2-5; 12 bases are shared with TRBD2. Germline CDR1 PRHDT, CDR2 FYEKMQ (reference sequence). This CDR3 has 16 residues. V was clipped by 2 bases and J by 4 bases; unmatched bases: 5.

At least ten counts were recorded for this clonotype. This chain links TRBV7-6 with TRBJ2-3; weak D call: TRBD2 (6 bases). Trimming pared 5 bases from V and 3 bases from J, leaving 15 bases between. Looked up from germline, CDR1 is SGHVS and CDR2 is FNYEAQ. The CDR3 extends over 15 amino acids. DNA for the CDR3: TGTGCCAGCAGCGCTTTTGTCCGGGGGACAGATACGCAGTATTTT. Its protein is CASSAFVRGTDTQYF.

To note about this clonotype: A read error may be the cause here, since a much bigger clone is one base away. The chain recombines TRBV5-4 with TRBJ2-3; the D is unclear. The CDR3 loop spans 15 amino acids. Germline-derived CDR1 and CDR2 are SGHNT and YYREEE (reference sequence). Trimming removed 2 bases from V and 1 base from J, with 11 bases in between. Here the CDR3 DNA reads TGTGCCAGCAGCTTTACACCGGAGCGCACAGATACGCAGTATTTT. Translating gives CASSFTPERTDTQYF.

This sequence joins TRBV7-9 and TRBJ2-2; D ambiguous. CDR1 and CDR2 (germline): SEHNR, FQNEAQ (reference sequence). CDR3 length: 13 amino acids. The V end was cut by 7 bases, the J end by 0 bases, with 6 bases between. CDR3 protein: CASIGANTGELFF. The CDR3 DNA reads as TGTGCCAGCATTGGGGCGAACACCGGGGAGCTGTTTTTT.

In this sample, this clonotype turned up many times. The V call is TRBV30, the J call TRBJ1-1; no reliable D call. In germline, CDR1 is GTSNPN, CDR2 SVGIG (reference sequence). V was clipped by 1 base and J by 4 bases, with 7 bases between them. This CDR3 has 12 amino acids. The CDR3, as DNA: TGTGCCTGGAGTGGAGAGAGCACTGAAGCTTTCTTT. Translation gives CAWSGESTEAFF.

This clonotype was observed a few times. The V and J genes are TRBV13 and TRBJ2-1, with D perhaps matching TRBD2 (6 bases). The CDR3 extends over 17 amino acids. Looked up from germline, CDR1 is PRHDT and CDR2 is FYEKMQ (reference sequence). The V end lost 5 bases, the J end lost 0 bases, and 17 bases lay between the germline ends. The CDR3, as DNA: TGTGCCAGCAGCCCTATGGTAGCGGATCGCTCCTACAATGAGCAGTTCTTC. Protein product: CASSPMVADRSYNEQFF.

The table lists this clonotype with a few counts. The chain couples TRBV18 to TRBJ2-3; 8 bases line up with TRBD2. J was trimmed by 3 bases and V by 6 bases; bases with no gene match: 23. Per germline, CDR1 KGHSH and CDR2 LQKENI. This CDR3 is built from 20 residues. CDR3 nucleotides: TGTGCCAGCTCCCAACTAGGGACTAGGGGGACTTTCAGCCCAACAGATACGCAGTATTTT. Protein: CASSQLGTRGTFSPTDTQYF.

This clonotype was recorded many times. The chain combines TRBV6-1 with TRBJ2-7; the match to TRBD2 covers 13 bases. J lost 2 bases, V lost 3 bases, and 1 base had no gene match. CDR1 is MNHNS, CDR2 SASEGT, per germline. The CDR3 is made up of 15 amino acids. CDR3 sequence: CASSDGLAGAYEQYF. The CDR3 DNA reads TGTGCCAGCAGTGACGGACTAGCGGGGGCCTACGAGCAGTACTTC.

This clonotype was counted only a few times. The chain employs TRBV20-1 and TRBJ2-1; D is ambiguous. CDR1 and CDR2 (germline): DFQATT, SNEGSKA (reference sequence). The CDR3 contains 15 residues. V dropped 6 bases and J dropped 0 bases, with 15 bases sitting between them. CDR3 residues: CSAKSDLSSYNEQFF. Written as DNA, the CDR3 is TGCAGTGCCAAGTCTGACTTAAGCTCCTACAATGAGCAGTTCTTC.

The table lists this clonotype with many counts. The rearrangement links TRBV5-6 to TRBJ1-1, with D perhaps matching TRBD1 (5 bases). V lost 2 bases and J 11 bases, leaving 13 bases between the germline ends. This CDR3 is 12 amino acids long. Germline values: CDR1 SGHDT, CDR2 YYEEEE. CDR3 sequence reads: CASSFGTGGAFF. CDR3 nucleotide sequence: TGTGCCAGCAGCTTCGGGACGGGCGGCGCTTTCTTT. The full variable domain, in which reference TRBV5-6 and TRBJ1-1 provide the parts outside the CDR3, is DAGVTQSPTHLIKTRGQQVTLRCSPKSGHDTVSWYQQALGQGPQFIFQYYEEEERQRGNFPDRFSGHQFPNYSSELNVNALLLGDSALYLCASSFGTGGAFFGQGTRLTVV.

This clonotype was seen repeatedly, ten times or more. This sequence joins TRBV6-1 and TRBJ2-1, with 11 bases matching TRBD1. Germline CDR1 MNHNS, CDR2 SASEGT. This CDR3 region has 15 residues. V lost 6 bases, J lost 4 bases, and 5 bases stayed unmatched. CDR3 in DNA: TGTGCCAGCAGGCCAGGACAGGGGGCGTACAATGAGCAGTTCTTC. This sequence encodes CASRPGQGAYNEQFF.

This clonotype was picked up many times. The rearrangement links TRBV27 to TRBJ2-1; TRBD2 agrees at 11 bases. This CDR3 is 14 amino acids long. Trimming cost V 6 bases and J 8 bases; bases outside gene matches: 6. Germline assignment: CDR1 MNHEY and CDR2 SMNVEV (reference sequence). CDR3 protein: CASRIAGGLDEQFF. The CDR3 nucleotides are TGTGCCAGCAGGATAGCGGGAGGGCTGGATGAGCAGTTCTTC.

This chain joins TRBV27 and TRBJ2-1; D tentatively reads TRBD1 or TRBD2 (5 bases each). V lost 4 bases and J 0 bases, leaving 16 bases between the germline ends. This CDR3 comprises 17 residues. CDR1 is MNHEY and CDR2 is SMNVEV in the germline V gene (reference sequence). The CDR3 here is CASSSQTKGSSYNEQFF. In DNA form, the CDR3 reads TGTGCCAGCAGTTCCCAAACCAAGGGGAGCTCCTACAATGAGCAGTTCTTC.

The rearrangement links TRBV29-1 to TRBJ2-7, with TRBD1 matching over 10 bases. Germline V gene sequence: CDR1 SQVTM, CDR2 ANQGSEA. With 3 bases clipped from V and 4 bases from J, the junction kept 9 bases outside the gene matches. The CDR3 sequence is 15 residues long. The CDR3 bases are TGCAGCGTTGATACCCGGGACAGGGGATCTTACGAGCAGTACTTC. It is translated as CSVDTRDRGSYEQYF.

This clonotype was seen a few times. A much larger clone lies one base from this, so it may be a read error. This rearrangement joins TRBV27 to TRBJ1-1; tentatively, D is TRBD1 (6 bases). The ends were cut back, 3 bases at V and 1 base at J, with 9 bases in the middle. The CDR3 sequence is 14 residues long. CDR1 MNHEY and CDR2 SMNVEV come from the germline V gene (reference sequence). The CDR3 DNA sequence: TGTGCCAGCAGTTTCTCAGGGGAGAACACTGAAGCTTTCTTT. It encodes CASSFSGENTEAFF.

This clonotype has at least ten counts. The chain recombines TRBV12-5 with TRBJ2-1, with D possibly TRBD1 on 6 matching bases. Per the germline V gene, CDR1 is LGHNT and CDR2 is FRNRAP. This CDR3 contains 16 residues. Trimming removed 0 bases from V and 5 bases from J, with 14 bases in between. The CDR3 region is CASGLVLGAQDNEQFF. CDR3 DNA: TGTGCTAGTGGTTTGGTACTGGGGGCTCAAGACAATGAGCAGTTCTTC. The variable domain in full, with the rest retrieved from reference TRBV12-5 and TRBJ2-1, is DARVTQTPRHKVTEMGQEVTMRCQPILGHNTVFWYRQTMMQGLELLAYFRNRAPLDDSGMPKDRFSAEMPDATLATLKIQPSEPRDSAVYFCASGLVLGAQDNEQFFGPGTRLTVL.